The following is a TCR beta chain sequence with its context. These data come from a study of blood T cell repertoires in COVID-19. Across the whole study: The United States, Italy and Spain provided the acute and convalescent COVID-19 samples. In each case, the material was cDNA or gDNA derived from T cells, B-cell-depleted T cells, or PBMCs.

Using immunoSEQ multiplex PCR, the repertoire was profiled, and TCRdb retains in-frame clones only, with some absent. The sample lists around 100,000 clones, 80% to 85% occurring once. Per germline, CDR1 GTSNPN and CDR2 SVGIG (reference sequence). This CDR3 is built from 13 residues. V lost 3 bases to trimming and J lost 5 bases; unmatched junction nucleotides: 4. The V and J genes are TRBV30 and TRBJ1-5, with 7 bases that match TRBD1. The sequence derives from a man aged 65 to 85 with acute or convalescent COVID-19. Sample: peripheral blood. The CDR3 region has the DNA TGTGCCTGGAGCGGGGACAGCGATCAGCCCCAGCATTTT. This translates into CAWSGDSDQPQHF.